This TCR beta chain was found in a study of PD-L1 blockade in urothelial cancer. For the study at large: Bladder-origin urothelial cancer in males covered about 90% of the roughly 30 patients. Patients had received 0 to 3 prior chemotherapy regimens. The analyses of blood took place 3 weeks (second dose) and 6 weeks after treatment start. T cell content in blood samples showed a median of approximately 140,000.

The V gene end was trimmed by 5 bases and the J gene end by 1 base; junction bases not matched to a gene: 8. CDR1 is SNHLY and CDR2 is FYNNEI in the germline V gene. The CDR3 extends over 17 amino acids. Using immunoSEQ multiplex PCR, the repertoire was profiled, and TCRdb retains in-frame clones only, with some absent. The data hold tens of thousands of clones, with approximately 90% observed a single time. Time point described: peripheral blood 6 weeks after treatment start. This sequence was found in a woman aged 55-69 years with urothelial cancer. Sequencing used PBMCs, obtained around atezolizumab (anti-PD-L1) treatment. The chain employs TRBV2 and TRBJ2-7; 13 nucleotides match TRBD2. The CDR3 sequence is CASSPYRLAGGSYEQYF. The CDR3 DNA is TGTGCCAGCAGTCCCTATAGACTAGCGGGGGGTTCCTACGAGCAGTACTTC.